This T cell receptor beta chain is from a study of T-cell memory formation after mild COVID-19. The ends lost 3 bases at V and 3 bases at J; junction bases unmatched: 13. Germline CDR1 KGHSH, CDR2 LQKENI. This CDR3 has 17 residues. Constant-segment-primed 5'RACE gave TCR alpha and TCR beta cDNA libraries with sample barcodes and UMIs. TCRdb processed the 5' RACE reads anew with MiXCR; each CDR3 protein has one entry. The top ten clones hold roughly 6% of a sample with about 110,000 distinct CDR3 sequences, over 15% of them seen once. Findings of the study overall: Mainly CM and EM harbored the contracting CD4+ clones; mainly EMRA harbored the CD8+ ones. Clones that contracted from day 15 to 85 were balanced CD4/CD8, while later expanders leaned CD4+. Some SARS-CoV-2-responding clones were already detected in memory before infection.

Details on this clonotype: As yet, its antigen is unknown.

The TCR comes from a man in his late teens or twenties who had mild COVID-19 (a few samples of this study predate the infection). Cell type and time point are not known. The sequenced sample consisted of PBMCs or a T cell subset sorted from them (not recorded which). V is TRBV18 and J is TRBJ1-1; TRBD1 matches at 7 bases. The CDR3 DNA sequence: TGTGCCAGCTCACCGGGGGTCAGGGGGGCGCGGGACACTGAAGCTTTCTTT. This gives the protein CASSPGVRGARDTEAFF.